This TCR beta chain emerged from a study of a mutant IDH1 vaccine in newly diagnosed glioma. Study as a whole: All eight of the vaccinations patients received fell in weeks 1, 3, 5, 7, 11, 15, 19 and 23. Patients got their first vaccination 4-6 weeks after radiotherapy alone, or with temozolomide cycles.

Comments on this clone: Its antigen is not identified.

The time point here: week 11, during vaccination. Vaccination comprised doses that each held 300 ug of mutant IDH1 20-mer peptide, plus topical imiquimod. The table came from immunoSEQ multiplex PCR; TCRdb's copy has only in-frame clones and leaves some out. This sample has roughly 60,000 clones, with approximately 80% found just once. The CDR3 covers 17 residues. The germline gives CDR1 MGHRA, CDR2 YSYEKL. V was clipped by 4 bases and J by 1 base, with 14 bases between them. The sequenced sample was PBMCs, obtained from a glioma patient whose treatment included an IDH1 peptide vaccine. This TCR was recovered from a man in his thirties or forties with glioma. This chain joins TRBV4-1 and TRBJ2-6; a possible D gene is TRBD2 (6 bases). The CDR3 reads CASSPRTGGSGANVLTF. CDR3 DNA sequence: TGCGCCAGCAGCCCACGAACCGGGGGATCTGGGGCCAACGTCCTGACTTTC.